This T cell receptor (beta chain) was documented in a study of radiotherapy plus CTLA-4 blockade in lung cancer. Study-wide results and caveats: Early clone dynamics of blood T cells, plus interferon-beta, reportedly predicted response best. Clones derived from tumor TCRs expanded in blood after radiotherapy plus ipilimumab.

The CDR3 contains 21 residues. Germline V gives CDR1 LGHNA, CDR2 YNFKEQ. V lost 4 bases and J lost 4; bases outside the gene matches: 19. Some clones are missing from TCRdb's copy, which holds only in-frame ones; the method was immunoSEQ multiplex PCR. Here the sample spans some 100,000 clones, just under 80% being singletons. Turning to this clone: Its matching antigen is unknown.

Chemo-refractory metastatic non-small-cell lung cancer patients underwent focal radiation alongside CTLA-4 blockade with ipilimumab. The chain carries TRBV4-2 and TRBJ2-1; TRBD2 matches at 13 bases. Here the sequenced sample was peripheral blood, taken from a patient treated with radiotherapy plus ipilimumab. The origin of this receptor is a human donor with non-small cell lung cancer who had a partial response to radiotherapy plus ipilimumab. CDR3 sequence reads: CASSRRGLAGLSVLGYNEQFF. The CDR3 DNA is TGTGCCAGCAGCCGGAGGGGACTAGCGGGGTTGTCGGTCCTCGGGTACAATGAGCAGTTCTTC.